This T cell receptor beta chain was recorded in a study of blood T cell repertoires in COVID-19. At the level of the study: T cells, B-cell-depleted T cells, or PBMCs supplied cDNA or gDNA.

This CDR3 has 13 amino acids. CDR1 is SGHNT and CDR2 is YENEEA in the germline V gene. V lost 8 bases to trimming and J lost 4 bases; unmatched junction nucleotides: 5. Here immunoSEQ multiplex PCR was the method, and the copy in TCRdb shows in-frame clones only, minus some. Of over 200,000 clones listed, around 86% were seen once; the top ten hold 2.2%. The sequence came from a man aged 25 to 40 who had recovered from COVID-19. J is TRBJ2-3 and V is TRBV11-3; TRBD1 matches 8 bases. Sequencing was performed on peripheral blood. The CDR3 is CASEDRGPDTQYF. The CDR3 DNA is TGTGCCAGCGAAGACAGGGGTCCAGATACGCAGTATTTT.